The rows below give T cell receptor beta chains drawn from one sample of a study of blood T cell repertoires in COVID-19. Sequencing was performed with immunoSEQ multiplex PCR; in TCRdb, only in-frame clones are kept and a portion is missing. Of 200,000 or so clones listed, 85% to 90% are singletons. Source material: peripheral blood. These receptors all come from a man aged 30 to 45 with COVID-19, enrolled during active disease. The CDR3 runs from the conserved cysteine through the conserved F or W. D genes are given only for firm matches. Size tells how often a clone was seen (once, few, many) or the class of an expanded clone, and some rows leave it out.

clone_size | j_call | v_call | d_call | cdr3_length | cdr3_aa | cdr3_nt
- | TRBJ2-2 | TRBV24-1 | TRBD2 | 15 | CATQEGLTNTGELFF | TGTGCCACCCAGGAGGGACTAACGAACACCGGGGAGCTGTTTTTT
few | TRBJ2-1 | TRBV10-3 | - | 15 | CAISEGLTTGDEQFF | TGTGCCATCAGTGAGGGACTCACGACTGGGGATGAGCAGTTCTTC
- | TRBJ2-7 | TRBV7-9 | TRBD2 | 15 | CASSLVRAGGYEQYF | TGTGCCAGCAGCTTAGTAAGAGCGGGAGGCTACGAGCAGTACTTC
- | TRBJ1-5 | TRBV7-9 | - | 13 | CASSPEVNQPQHF | TGTGCCAGCAGCCCCGAGGTGAATCAGCCCCAGCATTTT
- | TRBJ2-7 | TRBV28 | TRBD1 | 19 | CASSLSIRPGQGLSYEQYF | TGTGCCAGCAGTTTGAGTATACGACCGGGACAGGGCCTCTCCTACGAGCAGTACTTC
once | TRBJ1-5 | TRBV5-1 | - | 15 | CASSLKGATYQPQHF | TGCGCCAGCAGCTTGAAAGGGGCCACATATCAGCCCCAGCATTTT
- | TRBJ1-2 | TRBV30 | - | 14 | CAWSVLGVGSGYTF | TGTGCCTGGAGTGTATTGGGCGTTGGGTCGGGCTACACCTTC
- | TRBJ1-6 | TRBV4-3 | - | 20 | CASSQHSSVTMSSYNSPLHF | TGCGCCAGCAGCCAACATTCAAGCGTTACCATGAGCTCCTATAATTCACCCCTCCACTTT
few | TRBJ2-7 | TRBV9 | TRBD2 | 14 | CASSLGLANNEQYF | TGTGCCAGCAGCCTAGGACTAGCGAACAACGAGCAGTACTTC
- | TRBJ2-5 | TRBV9 | - | 11 | CASSVAETQYF | TGTGCCAGCAGCGTAGCGGAGACCCAGTACTTC
- | TRBJ2-7 | TRBV6-2/TRBV6-3 | - | 13 | CASSWKRGYEQYF | TGTGCCAGCAGTTGGAAGAGAGGGTACGAGCAGTACTTC
- | TRBJ1-4 | TRBV6-6 | - | 16 | CASSYAGQGTFEKLFF | TGTGCCAGCAGTTACGCTGGGCAGGGAACCTTTGAAAAACTGTTTTTT
- | TRBJ2-2 | TRBV3-1/TRBV3-2 | TRBD1 | 17 | CASSQEAGQVSTGELFF | TGTGCCAGCAGCCAAGAGGCGGGACAGGTATCCACCGGGGAGCTGTTTTTT
- | TRBJ1-1 | TRBV6-6 | TRBD1 | 15 | CASSYSTGGGTEAFF | TGTGCCAGCAGTTACTCGACAGGGGGGGGCACTGAAGCTTTCTTT
- | TRBJ2-7 | TRBV6-6 | TRBD2 | 13 | CASRTGLEYEQYF | TGTGCCAGCAGAACGGGACTAGAATACGAGCAGTACTTC
- | TRBJ1-2 | TRBV19 | - | 14 | CASSETGGKYGYTF | TGTGCCAGTAGCGAGACAGGCGGCAAGTATGGCTACACCTTC
- | TRBJ2-1 | TRBV5-1 | - | 15 | CASSSSGSEYNEQFF | TGCGCCAGCAGCTCCTCGGGTAGCGAGTACAATGAGCAGTTCTTC
- | TRBJ2-3 | TRBV27 | TRBD2 | 17 | CASSLGQTSGFTDTQYF | TGTGCCAGCAGTTTAGGCCAGACTAGCGGCTTTACAGATACGCAGTATTTT
- | TRBJ1-2 | TRBV19 | - | 15 | CASSPTHRDSSGYTF | TGTGCCAGTAGTCCTACCCACAGGGATTCTAGCGGCTACACCTTC
- | TRBJ1-6 | TRBV24-1 | TRBD1 | 17 | CATSDLKRAGGNSPLHF | TGTGCCACCAGTGATTTAAAGCGGGCAGGGGGTAATTCACCCCTCCACTTT
- | TRBJ2-7 | TRBV4-1 | - | 15 | CASSPGGSLRYEQYF | TGCGCCAGCAGCCCTGGAGGCAGCCTGCGCTACGAGCAGTACTTC
- | TRBJ2-5 | TRBV5-4 | - | 15 | CASSPPGGQGLTQYF | TGTGCCAGCAGCCCCCCGGGCGGCCAGGGGTTGACCCAGTACTTC
- | TRBJ2-1 | TRBV5-1 | TRBD1 | 17 | CASSLAGTGGSYNEQFF | TGCGCCAGCAGCTTGGCCGGGACAGGGGGCTCCTACAATGAGCAGTTCTTC
- | TRBJ1-2 | TRBV7-2 | TRBD1 | 15 | CASSLGGGQVKGYTF | TGTGCCAGCAGCTTAGGAGGGGGACAGGTTAAAGGCTACACCTTC
- | TRBJ2-7 | TRBV5-1 | TRBD1 | 14 | CASSLAGTGNEQYF | TGCGCCAGCAGCTTGGCCGGGACAGGGAACGAGCAGTACTTC
- | TRBJ1-5 | TRBV18 | TRBD1 | 13 | CASSPGQGQPQHF | TGTGCCAGCTCACCGGGACAGGGCCAGCCCCAGCATTTT
- | TRBJ2-1 | TRBV21-1 | - | 15 | CASSRRDRGGNEQFF | TGTGCCAGCAGCCGCCGGGACAGGGGGGGCAATGAGCAGTTCTTC
- | TRBJ2-1 | TRBV7-3 | - | 15 | CASSPRLVLYNEQFF | TGTGCCAGCAGCCCTCGACTAGTTCTCTACAATGAGCAGTTCTTC
- | TRBJ2-1 | TRBV12-5 | - | 13 | CASGPQGSDEQFF | TGTGCTAGTGGTCCACAGGGTTCCGATGAGCAGTTCTTC
once | TRBJ2-7 | TRBV5-7 | TRBD1 | 13 | CASRWDRYYEQYF | TGTGCCAGCAGGTGGGACAGGTACTACGAGCAGTACTTC
- | TRBJ2-1 | TRBV6-5 | TRBD1 | 13 | CASWGQGFEEQFF | TGTGCCAGCTGGGGACAGGGATTTGAGGAGCAGTTCTTC
- | TRBJ1-6 | TRBV11-2 | - | 14 | CASSFSGDNSPLHF | TGTGCCAGCAGCTTTTCAGGGGATAATTCACCCCTCCACTTT
once | TRBJ2-5 | TRBV18 | TRBD2 | 14 | CASSRLAGGETQYF | TGTGCCAGCTCACGACTAGCGGGAGGAGAGACCCAGTACTTC